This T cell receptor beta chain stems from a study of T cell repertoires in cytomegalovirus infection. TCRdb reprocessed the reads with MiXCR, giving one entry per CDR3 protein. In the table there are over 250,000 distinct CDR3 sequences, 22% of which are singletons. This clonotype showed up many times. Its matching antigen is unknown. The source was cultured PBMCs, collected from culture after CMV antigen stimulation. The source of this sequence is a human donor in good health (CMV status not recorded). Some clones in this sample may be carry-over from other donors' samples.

The CDR3 loop reads CASSGPRLAGAYNEQFF. CDR3 in DNA: TGTGCCAGCAGTGGCCCCCGACTAGCGGGAGCCTACAATGAGCAGTTCTTC. V gene TRBV6-2 or TRBV6-3 combines with J gene TRBJ2-1; TRBD2 matches 12 bases. From germline, CDR1 is MNHEY and CDR2 SVGEGT. The ends lost 5 bases at V and 2 bases at J; junction bases unmatched: 7. CDR3 length equals 17 residues.